A single T cell receptor beta chain is shown here with its context. The sample is drawn from a study of technical replicates of blood from a few donors. TCRdb keeps only in-frame clones here, not all; method: immunoSEQ multiplex PCR. The data show roughly 13,000 clones, roughly 83% seen once. This TCR was sampled from a human donor in good health. Sequences were obtained from PBMCs.

The CDR3 loop is CASSYAGGTEAFF. The CDR3, as DNA: TGTGCCAGCAGTTACGCAGGGGGGACTGAAGCTTTCTTT. This sequence joins TRBV6-6 and TRBJ1-1, with 7 nucleotides matching TRBD1. This CDR3 is built from 13 residues. In germline, CDR1 is MNHNY, CDR2 SVGAGI (reference sequence). V shed 2 bases and J 5 bases; nucleotides not matched to a gene: 2.